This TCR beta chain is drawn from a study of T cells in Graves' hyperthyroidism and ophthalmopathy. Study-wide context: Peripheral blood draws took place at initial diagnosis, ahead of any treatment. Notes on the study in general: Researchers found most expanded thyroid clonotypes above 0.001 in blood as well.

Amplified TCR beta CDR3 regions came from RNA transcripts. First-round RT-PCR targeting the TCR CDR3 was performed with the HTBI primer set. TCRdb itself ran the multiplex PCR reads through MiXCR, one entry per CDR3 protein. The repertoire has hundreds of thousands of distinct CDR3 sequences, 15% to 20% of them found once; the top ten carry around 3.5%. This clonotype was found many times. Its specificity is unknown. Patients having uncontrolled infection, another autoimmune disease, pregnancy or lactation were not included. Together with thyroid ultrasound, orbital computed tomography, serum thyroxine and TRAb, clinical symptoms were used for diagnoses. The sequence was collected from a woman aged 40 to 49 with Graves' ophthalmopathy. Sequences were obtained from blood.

CDR3 region: CARGQGPNTEAFF. CDR3 nucleotides: TGTGCCAGGGGACAGGGGCCAAACACTGAAGCTTTCTTT. V and J are TRBV2 and TRBJ1-1; 10 positions match TRBD1. This CDR3 has 13 amino acids. Germline CDR1 reads SNHLY; CDR2 reads FYNNEI. V lost 9 bases, J lost 2 bases, and 3 bases stayed unmatched.